These T cell receptor beta chains were read from a single sample in a study of shared clonotypes between healthy human individuals. Repertoires were generated with immunoSEQ multiplex PCR, while TCRdb's copy carries only in-frame clones and drops some. This table holds millions of clones, roughly 94% found once. Material: naive CD4+ T cells sorted from blood. The receptors shown here come from a man between 18 and 35 years old in good health. CDR3s include the opening cysteine and the closing phenylalanine or tryptophan. A D gene is named only where the DNA matches it firmly. Clone size is shown for a subset of rows, as once, few, many or a class of expanded clone.

J,V,size,D,length,CDR3,DNA
TRBJ1-1,TRBV5-1,.,TRBD1,14,CASSQTTGVTEAFF,TGCGCCAGCAGCCAAACGACAGGGGTCACTGAAGCTTTCTTT
TRBJ1-2,TRBV19,.,TRBD1,16,CASRPLMGQGASGYTF,TGTGCCAGTAGGCCTCTTATGGGACAGGGGGCGAGCGGCTACACCTTC
TRBJ2-1,TRBV15,.,TRBD2,19,CATSRGTSGRTGKGNEQFF,TGTGCCACCAGCAGAGGAACTAGCGGGAGGACGGGGAAGGGCAATGAGCAGTTCTTC
TRBJ2-5,TRBV18,.,.,13,CASSPGTRETQYF,TGTGCCAGCTCACCAGGGACCAGGGAGACCCAGTACTTC
TRBJ1-5,TRBV28,.,.,15,CASRSQGLGDQPQHF,TGTGCCAGCAGATCCCAGGGTTTAGGGGACCAGCCCCAGCATTTT
TRBJ1-1,TRBV10-3,.,.,14,CAISESIGDTEAFF,TGTGCCATCAGTGAGTCGATTGGTGACACTGAAGCTTTCTTT
TRBJ2-5,TRBV9,.,TRBD2,15,CASSVSGGAWETQYF,TGTGCCAGCAGCGTTAGCGGGGGGGCCTGGGAGACCCAGTACTTC
TRBJ1-2,TRBV9,.,.,15,CASSEGTAPSYGYTF,TGTGCCAGCAGCGAAGGGACCGCTCCGAGCTATGGCTACACCTTC
TRBJ2-5,TRBV9,.,.,11,CASSDRDRQYF,TGTGCCAGCAGCGACCGGGACCGTCAGTACTTC
TRBJ1-2,TRBV10-3,.,.,13,CAISERIDYGYTF,TGTGCCATCAGTGAGCGGATCGACTATGGCTACACCTTC
TRBJ1-4,TRBV9,.,.,15,CASSASQGGNEKLFF,TGTGCCAGCAGCGCATCGCAGGGAGGTAATGAAAAACTGTTTTTT
TRBJ1-1,TRBV7-6,.,TRBD1,16,CASSRAAGGMNTEAFF,TGTGCCAGCAGCCGGGCCGCAGGGGGTATGAACACTGAAGCTTTCTTT
TRBJ2-7,TRBV6-5,few,TRBD1,15,CASSYSGQGSYEQYF,TGTGCCAGCAGTTACTCGGGACAGGGCTCCTACGAGCAGTACTTC
TRBJ2-1,TRBV11-2,once,.,10,CASSFFEQFF,TGTGCCAGCAGCTTCTTTGAGCAGTTCTTC
TRBJ2-5,TRBV4-1,.,TRBD1,16,CASSQDRDSYQETQYF,TGCGCCAGCAGCCAAGATCGGGACAGCTACCAAGAGACCCAGTACTTC
TRBJ2-5,TRBV9,.,TRBD2,16,CASSATSGGNQETQYF,TGTGCCAGCAGCGCAACTAGCGGGGGTAACCAAGAGACCCAGTACTTC
TRBJ2-2,TRBV18,.,TRBD2,15,CASFLTSGNTGELFF,TGTGCCAGCTTCCTGACTAGCGGAAACACCGGGGAGCTGTTTTTT
TRBJ1-1,TRBV28,.,.,17,CASRLPNTFRVTTEAFF,TGTGCCAGCCGCCTCCCCAATACCTTCAGGGTAACCACTGAAGCTTTCTTT
TRBJ2-7,TRBV19,.,TRBD2,16,CASSIDSGRPSYEQYF,TGTGCCAGTAGTATTGATAGCGGGAGGCCTTCCTACGAGCAGTACTTC
TRBJ1-2,TRBV5-5,.,.,14,CASSLVESNYGYTF,TGTGCCAGCAGCTTGGTAGAGTCAAACTATGGCTACACCTTC
TRBJ1-5,TRBV6-5,.,TRBD1,13,CASRDRVGQPQHF,TGTGCCAGCAGGGACAGGGTTGGTCAGCCCCAGCATTTT
TRBJ1-2,TRBV4-1,.,.,16,CASSQDPPGATYGYTF,TGCGCCAGCAGCCAAGATCCTCCGGGGGCGACCTATGGCTACACCTTC
TRBJ2-5,TRBV6-6,once,.,16,CASSYSAGRVGETQYF,TGTGCCAGCAGTTACTCGGCAGGGCGGGTGGGAGAGACCCAGTACTTC
TRBJ2-2,TRBV6-6,.,.,13,CASRFYGTVELFF,TGTGCCAGCAGATTCTACGGGACTGTGGAGCTGTTTTTT
TRBJ2-2,TRBV15,.,.,12,CATRQNTGELFF,TGTGCCACGCGACAGAACACCGGGGAGCTGTTTTTT
TRBJ2-5,TRBV7-2,.,TRBD2,15,CASSLTSGTQETQYF,TGTGCCAGCAGCTTAACTAGCGGGACCCAAGAGACCCAGTACTTC
TRBJ2-4,TRBV5-1,.,.,15,CASSPDSGTKNIQYF,TGCGCCAGCAGCCCGGACAGTGGGACCAAAAACATTCAGTACTTC
TRBJ1-2,TRBV4-2,once,.,15,CASSQTGGQGGGYTF,TGTGCCAGCAGCCAAACGGGCGGGCAGGGTGGTGGCTACACCTTC
TRBJ2-1,TRBV10-3,.,TRBD2,15,CAISEREGPYDEQFF,TGTGCCATCAGTGAAAGGGAGGGGCCCTACGATGAGCAGTTCTTC
TRBJ1-4,TRBV4-3,.,TRBD1,16,CASSAYRGRTNEKLFF,TGCGCCAGCAGCGCGTACAGGGGGCGTACTAATGAAAAACTGTTTTTT
TRBJ1-1,TRBV25-1,.,.,13,CASRLDGDTEAFF,TGTGCCAGCAGGCTTGACGGCGACACTGAAGCTTTCTTT
TRBJ1-1,TRBV5-4,.,TRBD1,13,CASSRGTAFEAFF,TGTGCCAGCAGCAGGGGGACAGCGTTTGAAGCTTTCTTT
TRBJ2-7,TRBV18,once,.,15,CASSPLPGPSYEQYF,TGTGCCAGCTCACCTTTGCCGGGTCCCTCCTACGAGCAGTACTTC
TRBJ1-5,TRBV5-8,once,.,15,CASTLGQGQDQPQHF,TGTGCCAGCACCTTGGGCCAGGGGCAGGATCAGCCCCAGCATTTT
TRBJ1-3,TRBV11-2,.,TRBD1,17,CASSLGDRARSGNTIYF,TGTGCCAGCAGCTTAGGTGACAGGGCTCGCTCTGGAAACACCATATATTTT
TRBJ1-2,TRBV25-1,many,.,12,CASSEFGGGYTF,TGTGCCAGCAGTGAATTTGGGGGTGGCTACACCTTC
TRBJ2-3,TRBV2,.,TRBD2,16,CASSDQGRGGTDTQYF,TGTGCCAGCAGTGACCAAGGGCGGGGGGGCACAGATACGCAGTATTTT
TRBJ2-5,TRBV5-4,.,.,12,CASNSVGETQYF,TGTGCCAGCAATAGTGTTGGAGAGACCCAGTACTTC
TRBJ1-5,TRBV29-1,.,.,12,CSVGGGNQPQHF,TGCAGCGTTGGGGGAGGAAATCAGCCCCAGCATTTT
TRBJ2-5,TRBV5-1,.,.,14,CASSLGGSLETQYF,TGCGCCAGCAGCTTGGGCGGATCTCTGGAGACCCAGTACTTC
TRBJ2-3,TRBV28,.,TRBD2,15,CASSTPGLQIDTQYF,TGTGCCAGCAGTACGCCGGGACTACAGATAGATACGCAGTATTTT
TRBJ2-3,TRBV18,.,.,16,CASSPPTGGITDTQYF,TGTGCCAGCTCACCACCGACCGGGGGCATCACAGATACGCAGTATTTT
TRBJ2-3,TRBV5-1,.,.,13,CASSGGYTDTQYF,TGCGCCAGCAGCGGAGGATACACAGATACGCAGTATTTT
TRBJ2-6,TRBV6-5,.,TRBD2,15,CASSPGGLGANVLTF,TGTGCCAGCAGTCCGGGGGGACTTGGGGCCAACGTCCTGACTTTC
TRBJ2-6,TRBV6-1,.,.,12,CASRWTGQRLTF,TGTGCCAGCAGGTGGACGGGGCAGCGCCTGACTTTC
TRBJ1-5,TRBV19,.,.,11,CASSNNQPQHF,TGTGCCAGTAGTAACAATCAGCCCCAGCATTTT
TRBJ2-7,TRBV6-1,.,.,12,CASSELGYEQYF,TGTGCCAGCAGTGAGTTGGGCTACGAGCAGTACTTC
TRBJ2-2,TRBV27,.,.,12,CASSLKTGELFF,TGTGCCAGCAGTTTAAAGACCGGGGAGCTGTTTTTT
TRBJ2-5,TRBV5-4,.,.,15,CASTQGRVGQETQYF,TGTGCCAGCACCCAAGGCAGGGTTGGCCAAGAGACCCAGTACTTC
TRBJ1-6,TRBV6-5,.,.,14,CASSYSKGPLSLHF,TGTGCCAGCAGTTACTCGAAAGGTCCGCTGTCCCTCCACTTT
TRBJ2-2,TRBV6-5,.,.,13,CASSYVGTGELFF,TGTGCCAGCAGTTACGTGGGAACCGGGGAGCTGTTTTTT
TRBJ2-5,TRBV5-8,.,.,15,CASSRGTGVRETQYF,TGTGCCAGCAGCCGCGGGACTGGGGTCAGAGAGACCCAGTACTTC
TRBJ2-1,TRBV6-1,.,TRBD2,14,CASSGTSGIDEQFF,TGTGCCAGCAGCGGAACTAGCGGGATTGACGAGCAGTTCTTC
TRBJ1-5,TRBV5-6,.,TRBD1,15,CASSLDRGGNQPQHF,TGTGCCAGCAGCCTCGACAGGGGCGGCAATCAGCCCCAGCATTTT
TRBJ2-3,TRBV6-1,.,.,13,CASSVKFTDTQYF,TGTGCCAGCAGTGTCAAGTTCACAGATACGCAGTATTTT
TRBJ2-7,TRBV4-1,.,TRBD1,18,CASSQDDSLGQGTHEQYF,TGCGCCAGCAGCCAAGATGACTCTCTGGGACAGGGAACCCACGAGCAGTACTTC
TRBJ1-1,TRBV5-1,once,.,14,CASSLRQLNTEAFF,TGCGCCAGCAGCTTGAGACAGCTAAACACTGAAGCTTTCTTT